The clone carrying this T cell receptor (beta chain) was observed at least ten times. Its antigen is still unknown. This sample is drawn from a study of human T cells and chemical hapten exposure. Findings and limits, study-wide: With regard to DPC sensitization, TCRs above 1 in 1000 frequency did not change. Significantly more large CDR3 similarity clusters arose among expanded TCRs than among controls.

The time point here: pre-sensitization, week 0. As to treatment: therapeutic diphenylcyclopropenone sensitization with weekly scalp DPC. The CDR3 runs 16 residues. The ends lost 5 bases at V and 0 bases at J; junction bases unmatched: 8. The germline gives CDR1 SGHTA, CDR2 FQGNSA. TCRdb re-analysed the RACE reads in MiXCR, keeping a single row per CDR3 protein. The sample has 250,000 or so distinct CDR3 sequences, approximately 8.4% seen once. The TCR comes from a woman aged 40 to 50 with alopecia areata. Some clones in this sample may be carry-over from other donors' samples. The specimen was whole blood, collected in connection with sensitization to the hapten diphenylcyclopropenone (DPC). V gene TRBV7-2 combines with J gene TRBJ2-3, with 7 positions matching TRBD1. CDR3 sequence reads: CASSPVGTASTDTQYF. CDR3 bases: TGTGCCAGCAGCCCCGTGGGGACAGCTAGCACAGATACGCAGTATTTT.